What follows are 9 T cell receptor beta chains derived from one specimen sequenced in a study of cytomegalovirus exposure and HLA in healthy donors listed by TCRdb under 2017. Library creation used the immunoSEQ multiplex PCR assay. TCRdb retrieved this table from immuneACCESS and kept in-frame rearrangements only. Not all clones are present; in checked studies, unresolved V genes account for under half, and no reason is known for the remainder. This sample is represented by some 110,000 clones; about 91% of them were singletons. Less than 2% of the sample belongs to the ten largest clones. Source material: PBMCs. The receptors originated from a man younger than 35 in good health and CMV-seronegative.

The chain combines TRBV11-2 with TRBJ1-3, with D uncertain. The CDR3 spans 17 residues. The germline gives CDR1 SGHAT, CDR2 FQNNGV. V was trimmed by 0 bases and J by 5 bases, leaving 17 bases between them. The CDR3 DNA reads TGTGCCAGCAGCTTAGATCCGGGAAATCGTTATAGAAACACCATATATTTT. Translated, it gives CASSLDPGNRYRNTIYF.

The chain uses TRBV30 and TRBJ1-6; 8 bases line up with TRBD1. The V gene's germline CDR1 is GTSNPN and CDR2 SVGIG (reference sequence). The length of the CDR3 is 14 residues. With V trimmed by 0 bases and J by 6 bases, 1 base remained unmatched. CDR3 bases: TGTGCCTGGAGTGTACAGGGGGGTAATTCACCCCTCCACTTT. The encoded protein is CAWSVQGGNSPLHF.

This clone was seen a single time. The chain carries TRBV13 and TRBJ2-7, with 7 bases that match TRBD2. Germline V gives CDR1 PRHDT, CDR2 FYEKMQ (reference sequence). This CDR3 spans 15 amino acids. The ends lost 5 bases at V and 6 bases at J; junction bases unmatched: 13. In DNA form, the CDR3 reads TGTGCCAGCAGCCCACCGCGGGCGGGAGCGGGCGAGCAGTACTTC. Translated, it gives CASSPPRAGAGEQYF.

This clone came up a few times. This chain joins TRBV30 and TRBJ1-5; no clear D. With 1 base removed from V and 11 bases from J, the gap between germline ends came to 15 bases. The CDR3 extends over 13 amino acids. CDR1 GTSNPN and CDR2 SVGIG come from the germline V gene (reference sequence). The CDR3 DNA is TGTGCCTGGAGTGGCATCGCAGGCGGGACCCAGCATTTT. The encoded protein is CAWSGIAGGTQHF.

The chain uses TRBV4-1 and TRBJ2-5; possibly TRBD2 for D (6 bases). This CDR3 spans 14 amino acids. V gave up 4 bases and J gave up 5 bases, with 14 bases separating them. CDR1 and CDR2 from the germline V gene are MGHRA and YSYEKL. CDR3: CASSRSGARETQYF. The CDR3 nucleotides are TGCGCCAGCAGCCGGTCGGGAGCTCGGGAGACCCAGTACTTC.

This clone was seen many times. The J gene is TRBJ1-1, the V gene TRBV6-5; possible D gene TRBD1, 5 bases. The V gene's germline CDR1 is MNHEY and CDR2 SVGAGI. This CDR3 spans 15 amino acids. Trimming cost V 5 bases and J 8 bases, with 21 bases left between them. The CDR3 is CASSRPKEGRMEAFF. CDR3 sequence (DNA): TGTGCCAGCAGTCGGCCAAAGGAGGGACGGATGGAAGCTTTCTTT.

The chain has TRBV10-1 and TRBJ2-2, with 7 bases identical to TRBD1. The V and J ends lost 7 bases and 7 bases, in that order; junction bases with no gene match: 3. The CDR3 contains 12 residues. Germline V lookup: CDR1 WNHNN, CDR2 SYGVQD (reference sequence). The CDR3 DNA reads TGCGCCAGCACCGACAGGGTCGGGGAGCTGTTTTTT. It translates to CASTDRVGELFF.

The chain employs TRBV2 and TRBJ2-7; D gene ambiguous. The V gene lost 8 bases and the J gene lost 6 bases, with 11 bases spanning the gap. The germline V gene has CDR1 SNHLY and CDR2 FYNNEI. CDR3 size: 11 residues. The CDR3 DNA is TGTGCCAGCTTGATAGCTATCGAGCAGTACTTC. Residues: CASLIAIEQYF.

This clone was seen once. The CDR3 protein is CASSYGRYEQYF. In DNA form, the CDR3 reads TGTGCCAGCAGTTACGGCAGATACGAGCAGTACTTC. V usage is TRBV6-6 and J usage is TRBJ2-7; unclear D gene. CDR3 length equals 12 residues. In germline, CDR1 is MNHNY, CDR2 SVGAGI (reference sequence). Trimming shortened V by 2 bases and J by 4 bases, and 6 bases separated the two germline ends.